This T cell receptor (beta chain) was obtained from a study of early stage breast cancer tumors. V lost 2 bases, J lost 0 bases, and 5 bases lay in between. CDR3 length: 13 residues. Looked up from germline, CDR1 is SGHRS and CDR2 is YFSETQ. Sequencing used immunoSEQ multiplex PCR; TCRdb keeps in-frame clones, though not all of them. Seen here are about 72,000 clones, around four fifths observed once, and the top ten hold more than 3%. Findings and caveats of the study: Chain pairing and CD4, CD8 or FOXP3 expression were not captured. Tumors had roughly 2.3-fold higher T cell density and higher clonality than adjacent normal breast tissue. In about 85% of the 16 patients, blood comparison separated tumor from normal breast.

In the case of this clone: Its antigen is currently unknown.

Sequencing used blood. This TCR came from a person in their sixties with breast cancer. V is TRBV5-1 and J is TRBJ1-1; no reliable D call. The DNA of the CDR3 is TGCGCCAGCAGCTTACAGTTGAACACTGAAGCTTTCTTT. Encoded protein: CASSLQLNTEAFF.